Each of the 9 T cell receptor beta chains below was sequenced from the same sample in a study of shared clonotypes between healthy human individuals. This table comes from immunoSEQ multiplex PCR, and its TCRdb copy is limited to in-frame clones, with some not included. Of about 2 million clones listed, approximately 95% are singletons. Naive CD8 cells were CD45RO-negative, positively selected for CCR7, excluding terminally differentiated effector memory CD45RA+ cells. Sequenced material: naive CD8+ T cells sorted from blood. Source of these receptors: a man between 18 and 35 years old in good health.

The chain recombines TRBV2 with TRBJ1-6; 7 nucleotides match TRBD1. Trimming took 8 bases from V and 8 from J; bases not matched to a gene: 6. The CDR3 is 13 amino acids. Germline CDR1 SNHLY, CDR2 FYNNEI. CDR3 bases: TGTGCCAGCCGACAGGGTATCTATTCACCCCTCCACTTT. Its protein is CASRQGIYSPLHF.

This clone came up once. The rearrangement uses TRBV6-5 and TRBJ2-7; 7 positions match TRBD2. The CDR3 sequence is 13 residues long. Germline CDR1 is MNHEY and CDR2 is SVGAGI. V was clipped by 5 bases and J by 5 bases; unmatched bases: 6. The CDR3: CASSVGGSHEQYF. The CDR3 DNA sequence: TGTGCCAGCAGTGTGGGCGGGAGCCACGAGCAGTACTTC.

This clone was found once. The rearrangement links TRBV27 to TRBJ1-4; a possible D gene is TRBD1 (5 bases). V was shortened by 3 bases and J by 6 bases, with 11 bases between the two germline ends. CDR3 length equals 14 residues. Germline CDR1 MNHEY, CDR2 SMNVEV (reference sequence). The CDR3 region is CASSLGTNYEKLFF. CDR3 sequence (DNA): TGTGCCAGCAGTTTGGGGACGAACTATGAAAAACTGTTTTTT.

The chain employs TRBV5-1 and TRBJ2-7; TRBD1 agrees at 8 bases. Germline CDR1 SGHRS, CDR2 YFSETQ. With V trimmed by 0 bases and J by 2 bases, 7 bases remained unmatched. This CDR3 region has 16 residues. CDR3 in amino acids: CASSLEPGQVTYEQYF. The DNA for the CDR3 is TGCGCCAGCAGCTTGGAACCGGGACAGGTTACCTACGAGCAGTACTTC.

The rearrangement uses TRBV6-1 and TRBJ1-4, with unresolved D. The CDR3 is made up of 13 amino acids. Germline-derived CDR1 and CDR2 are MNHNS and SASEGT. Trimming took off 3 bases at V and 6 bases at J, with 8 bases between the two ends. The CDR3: CASSEGRDEKLFF. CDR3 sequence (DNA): TGTGCCAGCAGTGAGGGGAGGGATGAAAAACTGTTTTTT.

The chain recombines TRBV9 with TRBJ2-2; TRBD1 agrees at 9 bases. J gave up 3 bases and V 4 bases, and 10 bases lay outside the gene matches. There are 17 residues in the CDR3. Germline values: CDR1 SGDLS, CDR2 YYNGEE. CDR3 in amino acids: CASSPMDRGEYTGELFF. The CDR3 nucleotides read TGTGCCAGCAGCCCGATGGACAGGGGAGAGTACACCGGGGAGCTGTTTTTT.

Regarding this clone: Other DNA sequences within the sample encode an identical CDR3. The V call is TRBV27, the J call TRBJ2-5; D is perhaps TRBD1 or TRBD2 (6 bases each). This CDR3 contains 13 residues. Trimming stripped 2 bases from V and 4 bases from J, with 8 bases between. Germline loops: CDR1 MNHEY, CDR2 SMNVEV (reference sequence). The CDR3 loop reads CASSLGGPETQYF. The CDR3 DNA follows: TGTGCCAGCAGTTTAGGGGGGCCAGAGACCCAGTACTTC.

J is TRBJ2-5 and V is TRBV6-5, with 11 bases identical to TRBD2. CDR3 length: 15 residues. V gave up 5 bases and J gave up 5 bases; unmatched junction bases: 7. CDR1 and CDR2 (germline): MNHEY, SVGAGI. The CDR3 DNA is TGTGCCAGCAGTGGTTTAGCGGGAGGGGACGAGACCCAGTACTTC. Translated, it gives CASSGLAGGDETQYF.

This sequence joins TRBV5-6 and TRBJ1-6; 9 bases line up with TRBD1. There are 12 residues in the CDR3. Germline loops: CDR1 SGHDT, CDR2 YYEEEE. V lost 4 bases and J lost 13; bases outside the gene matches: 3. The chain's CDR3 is CASSQQGAPLHF. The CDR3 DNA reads TGTGCCAGCAGCCAACAGGGGGCCCCCCTCCACTTT.